A single sample is the source of the 25 T cell receptor beta chains below, sequenced in a study of cytomegalovirus exposure and HLA in healthy donors listed by TCRdb under 2017. The library was obtained by the immunoSEQ multiplex PCR assay. Here the immuneACCESS table is served through TCRdb, limited to in-frame sequences with V and J called. Missing clones are a known gap in these copies; in checked studies unresolved V genes cover under half, and the rest lacks a known reason. This sample lists under 200,000 clones; 75% to 90% were detected once. The ten largest clones add up to about 2.2% of the sample. The sequenced sample consisted of PBMCs. All receptors derive from a woman under 30 in good health and CMV-seronegative.

This clone was seen a single time. This chain uses TRBV2 with TRBJ2-2; perhaps TRBD2 as D (7 bases). V gave up 11 bases and J gave up 8 bases, with 12 bases separating them. Germline V gene lookup returns CDR1 SNHLY and CDR2 FYNNEI. The CDR3 is 11 amino acids. The CDR3 spells CAARGGGELFF. The CDR3 nucleotides read TGTGCCGCGAGGGGGGGAGGGGAGCTGTTTTTT.

The J gene is TRBJ1-2, the V gene TRBV25-1; possible D gene TRBD1, 6 bases. The CDR3 contains 15 residues. The V and J ends lost 10 bases and 2 bases respectively, with 20 bases between them. Germline CDR1 and CDR2: MGHDK and SYGVNS. The CDR3: CATSSFNRANYGYTF. As DNA, the CDR3 is TGTGCCACCAGCAGCTTCAACAGGGCCAACTATGGCTACACCTTC.

J is TRBJ2-2 and V is TRBV5-5; TRBD1 aligns across 11 bases. The CDR3 has 15 amino acids. The germline CDR1 and CDR2 sequences are SGHKS and YYEKEE (reference sequence). With V trimmed by 0 bases and J by 7 bases, 2 bases remained unmatched. The DNA of the CDR3 is TGTGCCAGCAGCTTGGAGGGACAGGGGGTCGGGGAGCTGTTTTTT. It yields the protein CASSLEGQGVGELFF.

V gene TRBV6-1 combines with J gene TRBJ1-2; no firm D call. Germline V gene sequence: CDR1 MNHNS, CDR2 SASEGT. The CDR3 is made up of 14 amino acids. V lost 1 base and J 0 bases, leaving 6 bases between the germline ends. CDR3 nucleotides: TGTGCCAGCAGTGAAGGGGCAGCTAACTATGGCTACACCTTC. Its protein is CASSEGAANYGYTF.

As DNA, the CDR3 is TGTGCCAGCAGGACCGAGATAAGGGGGAATGGAGAAAAACTGTTTTTT. Translating gives CASRTEIRGNGEKLFF. The V gene is TRBV28, the J gene TRBJ1-4; maybe TRBD1 (6 bases). The CDR3 runs to 16 residues. The ends were cut back, 6 bases at V and 8 bases at J, with 22 bases in the middle. Looked up from germline, CDR1 is MDHEN and CDR2 is SYDVKM.

V gene TRBV2 combines with J gene TRBJ1-5; D may be TRBD1 (6 bases). V shed 0 bases and J shed 3 bases, with 12 bases lying between them. Germline CDR1 reads SNHLY; CDR2 reads FYNNEI. This CDR3 has 16 amino acids. CDR3 nucleotide sequence: TGTGCCAGCAGTGAAGCGCTTCAGGGGAACAATCAGCCCCAGCATTTT. Protein sequence: CASSEALQGNNQPQHF.

The chain combines TRBV4-1 with TRBJ2-7; 9 bases line up with TRBD1. The CDR3 is 16 amino acids. Germline CDR1 is MGHRA and CDR2 is YSYEKL. V was clipped by 3 bases and J by 6 bases; unmatched bases: 12. CDR3 bases: TGCGCCAGCAGCCATATACAGGGGGCATCCCCATCCGAGCAGTACTTC. Translation gives CASSHIQGASPSEQYF.

The chain joins TRBV27 to TRBJ2-3, with 11 bases matching TRBD2. The V segment lost 2 bases and the J segment 5 bases; nucleotides outside the gene matches: 3. CDR3 size: 15 residues. CDR1 and CDR2 from the germline V gene are MNHEY and SMNVEV (reference sequence). Written as DNA, the CDR3 is TGTGCCAGCAGTTTAGGCCTAGCGGGAGGAGATACGCAGTATTTT. Its translation is CASSLGLAGGDTQYF.

The chain couples TRBV19 to TRBJ2-3; possible D gene TRBD2, 5 bases. The germline CDR1 and CDR2 sequences are LNHDA and SQIVND (reference sequence). The V end lost 9 bases, the J end lost 2 bases, and 12 bases lay between the germline ends. The CDR3 runs to 13 residues. The CDR3 protein is CASQEETTDTQYF. In DNA form, the CDR3 reads TGTGCCAGCCAGGAGGAGACCACAGATACGCAGTATTTT.

Only one count was recorded for this clone. The CDR3, as DNA: TGTGCCAGCAGGGGAGGAGGGGCGGCTTTCTTT. It is translated as CASRGGGAAFF. This rearrangement joins TRBV6-1 to TRBJ1-1, with a tentative D call TRBD1 (5 bases). V dropped 6 bases and J dropped 11 bases, with 13 bases sitting between them. Germline-derived CDR1 and CDR2 are MNHNS and SASEGT. The CDR3 has 11 residues.

This chain uses TRBV19 with TRBJ2-1, with TRBD2 matching 16 bases. V shed 4 bases, J shed 4 bases, and the junction held 4 bases outside the gene matches. Germline CDR1 and CDR2: LNHDA and SQIVND (reference sequence). This CDR3 spans 17 amino acids. The CDR3 DNA sequence: TGTGCCAGTAGTAGGGGACTAGCGGGAGGGCTATACAATGAGCAGTTCTTC. It encodes CASSRGLAGGLYNEQFF. The variable domain in full, completed from reference TRBV19 and TRBJ2-1, reads DGGITQSPKYLFRKEGQNVTLSCEQNLNHDAMYWYRQDPGQGLRLIYYSQIVNDFQKGDIAEGYSVSREKKESFPLTVTSAQKNPTAFYLCASSRGLAGGLYNEQFFGPGTRLTVL.

CDR3 sequence: CASSREGEEAEAFF. CDR3 sequence (DNA): TGTGCCAGCAGCCGAGAAGGGGAGGAAGCTGAAGCTTTCTTT. This sequence joins TRBV7-9 and TRBJ1-1; D perhaps matches TRBD1 (5 bases). This CDR3 spans 14 amino acids. The germline V gene has CDR1 SEHNR and CDR2 FQNEAQ (reference sequence). Trimming pared 5 bases from V and 6 bases from J, leaving 16 bases between.

V is TRBV4-3 and J is TRBJ2-7; 7 bases align to TRBD1. V shed 0 bases and J 0 bases; nucleotides not matched to a gene: 5. Germline V gene data show CDR1 as LGHNA and CDR2 as YSLEER. The CDR3 is 16 amino acids. Here the CDR3 DNA reads TGCGCCAGCAGCCAAGAAGTGGGACAGCTCTCCTACGAGCAGTACTTC. Residues: CASSQEVGQLSYEQYF.

This chain joins TRBV5-1 and TRBJ2-7, with D perhaps matching TRBD2 (6 bases). V was shortened by 0 bases and J by 4 bases, with 17 bases between the two germline ends. Germline values: CDR1 SGHRS, CDR2 YFSETQ. This CDR3 is built from 16 residues. CDR3 DNA sequence: TGCGCCAGCAGCTTGGCCGGGGGAAACCCCCTTTACGAGCAGTACTTC. Its translation: CASSLAGGNPLYEQYF.

This clone was observed a handful of times. The chain carries TRBV9 and TRBJ1-2; D not certain. The CDR3 length is 15 residues. CDR1 SGDLS and CDR2 YYNGEE come from the germline V gene. With 0 bases removed from V and 5 bases from J, the gap between germline ends came to 14 bases. This CDR3 is CASSVGDPGGYGYTF. The CDR3 nucleotides read TGTGCCAGCAGCGTAGGGGATCCGGGAGGTTATGGCTACACCTTC.

This rearrangement joins TRBV12-5 to TRBJ2-1, with TRBD2 identical over 7 bases. CDR3 size: 20 residues. Germline V gene data show CDR1 as LGHNT and CDR2 as FRNRAP. V dropped 0 bases and J dropped 1; count of bases not matched to a gene: 15. CDR3 DNA sequence: TGTGCTAGTGGTTTGGTAATTCGAGGGTATCCTAGCGGATCCTACAATGAGCAGTTCTTC. As protein: CASGLVIRGYPSGSYNEQFF.

The chain employs TRBV15 and TRBJ1-4; no firm D call. The CDR3 has 15 residues. V shed 0 bases and J shed 4 bases, with 9 bases lying between them. From germline, CDR1 is LNHNV and CDR2 YYDKDF (reference sequence). The CDR3 protein is CATSRDSTYNEKLFF. Here the CDR3 DNA reads TGTGCCACCAGCAGAGATTCCACCTATAATGAAAAACTGTTTTTT.

V usage is TRBV6-1 and J usage is TRBJ1-1; 7 bases are a match to TRBD1. The germline CDR1 and CDR2 sequences are MNHNS and SASEGT. CDR3 length equals 14 residues. V was pared by 4 bases and J by 4 bases, with 6 bases of the junction left unmatched. The CDR3 DNA follows: TGTGCCAGCAGTGCAGGGGGTGGGGCCACTGAAGCTTTCTTT. The encoded protein is CASSAGGGATEAFF.

The rearrangement joins TRBV5-1 to TRBJ1-1; 9 bases align to TRBD1. The length of the CDR3 is 13 residues. Germline lookup yields CDR1 SGHRS and CDR2 YFSETQ. V trimming: 4 bases; J trimming: 7 bases; junction bases outside the gene matches: 5. The CDR3 sequence is CASSPDRGVEAFF. As DNA, the CDR3 is TGCGCCAGCAGCCCGGACAGGGGCGTTGAAGCTTTCTTT.

The chain recombines TRBV2 with TRBJ1-1; 12 positions match TRBD1. CDR3 size: 16 residues. Germline CDR1 and CDR2: SNHLY and FYNNEI. Losses at the gene ends were 6 bases for V and 1 base for J; bases not matched to a gene: 6. The CDR3 here is CASRDGTGGQNTEAFF. DNA of the CDR3: TGTGCCAGCAGAGACGGGACAGGGGGCCAGAACACTGAAGCTTTCTTT. Supplemented by reference TRBV2 and TRBJ1-1, the full variable domain reads EPEVTQTPSHQVTQMGQEVILRCVPISNHLYFYWYRQILGQKVEFLVSFYNNEISEKSEIFDDQFSVERPDGSNFTLKIRSTKLEDSAMYFCASRDGTGGQNTEAFFGQGTRLTVV.

The chain recombines TRBV27 with TRBJ1-1, with a weak D call TRBD1 (6 bases). The CDR3 has 15 amino acids. Germline CDR1 reads MNHEY; CDR2 reads SMNVEV (reference sequence). Trimming stripped 8 bases from V and 6 bases from J, with 22 bases between. The DNA for the CDR3 is TGTGCCAGCCTCCCGAGGGGAGGGGGAGCTCCTGAAGCTTTCTTT. Translation gives CASLPRGGGAPEAFF.

The chain joins TRBV18 to TRBJ1-5; no clear D. Germline loops: CDR1 KGHSH, CDR2 LQKENI. V lost 2 bases, J lost 4 bases, and 12 bases lay in between. This CDR3 is 15 amino acids long. The CDR3 here is CASSPEEALNQPQHF. The CDR3, as DNA: TGTGCCAGCTCACCAGAGGAGGCCCTGAATCAGCCCCAGCATTTT. Combining the CDR3 with reference TRBV18 and TRBJ1-5 gives the whole variable domain NAGVMQNPRHLVRRRGQEARLRCSPMKGHSHVYWYRQLPEEGLKFMVYLQKENIIDESGMPKERFSAEFPKEGPSILRIQQVVRGDSAAYFCASSPEEALNQPQHFGDGTRLSIL.

The chain carries TRBV6-5 and TRBJ2-3; TRBD2 matches 7 bases. CDR1 MNHEY and CDR2 SVGAGI come from the germline V gene. This CDR3 region has 16 residues. Trimming removed 4 bases from V and 6 bases from J; junction bases left unmatched: 13. The CDR3 region is CASSSFLINGGDTQYF. The CDR3 DNA sequence: TGTGCCAGCAGTTCTTTTCTGATAAACGGGGGGGATACGCAGTATTTT.

The chain employs TRBV7-9 and TRBJ1-1, with 7 bases identical to TRBD1. Trimming took 6 bases from V and 7 from J; bases not matched to a gene: 2. Germline CDR1 and CDR2: SEHNR and FQNEAQ (reference sequence). The CDR3 consists of 11 residues. CDR3 DNA: TGTGCCAGCAGACAGGGGAGTGAAGCTTTCTTT. Translation gives CASRQGSEAFF.

The V and J genes are TRBV5-4 and TRBJ1-3; 8 bases are a match to TRBD1. Germline-derived CDR1 and CDR2 are SGHNT and YYREEE (reference sequence). J lost 8 bases, V lost 4 bases, and 11 bases had no gene match. The CDR3 extends over 15 amino acids. The CDR3, as DNA: TGTGCCAGCAGCCTAACCCATGGACAGGGAGACACCATATATTTT. This encodes CASSLTHGQGDTIYF.